The following is a TCR beta chain sequence with its context. Its antigen remains unknown. The data originate from a study of prognosis after radiotherapy for stage I lung cancer. Study details: Delivery of radiotherapy was by SBRT in 3 to 5 fractions at a biologically effective dose of at least 100 Gy. Study-wide results and limits: For the expanded TCR clones, whether they were tumor-specific was not determined. Reportedly, TRBV and TRBJ gene usage varied with metastasis presence.

Two-round multiplex PCR on genomic DNA was the method by which TCR beta CDR3 was amplified. Amplification during the initial PCR round employed primers specific to each TRBV and TRBJ gene. TCRdb called the multiplex PCR reads again in MiXCR, with one record for every CDR3 protein. This sample carries fewer than 25,000 distinct CDR3 sequences, approximately 50% of them seen once, and the ten largest clones take 25% to 30%. CDR1 is SGHTA and CDR2 is FQGNSA in the germline V gene. V shed 0 bases and J shed 4 bases, with 14 bases lying between them. This CDR3 contains 16 residues. Imaging by CT and PET/CT found every patient node-negative, and no patient had prior chemotherapy, radiotherapy or other malignancies.

Sequences were derived from PBMCs, sampled before or after stereotactic body radiation therapy (not recorded which). The V and J genes are TRBV7-2 and TRBJ2-3, with D hard to call. The clonotype originates from a donor aged 50 or older with non-small cell lung cancer. Written as DNA, the CDR3 is TGTGCCAGCAGCTTAGCAGAGGTATGCGCGGCAGATACGCAGTATTTT. Its translation is CASSLAEVCAADTQYF.